This entry describes one TCR beta chain. The same CDR3 arises from other DNA sequences in this sample as well. The CDR3 is 14 amino acids. Germline V gives CDR1 LGHDT, CDR2 YNNKEL (reference sequence). V was pared by 0 bases and J by 2 bases, with 5 bases between. In the authors' workflow: For nucleated cells, counts were estimated from reference gene primer amplification. The data were produced by immunoSEQ multiplex PCR, yet TCRdb's version contains in-frame clones alone and is incomplete. For V, J and clone size, that table is used; D and trimming come from the DNA. Here the sample spans about 200,000 clones, 75% to 90% being singletons. The record originates from a study of blood T cell repertoires in COVID-19. Study in general: The study drew acute and convalescent COVID-19 samples from the United States, Italy and Spain. From T cells, B-cell-depleted T cells, or PBMCs came the material, which was cDNA or gDNA.

This TCR came from a man aged 60 to 69 who had recovered from COVID-19. Sequencing was carried out using peripheral blood. V gene TRBV3-1 (or the pseudogene TRBV3-2) combines with J gene TRBJ1-5; D is uncertain. The CDR3 loop is CASSQDAGNQPQHF. The DNA for the CDR3 is TGTGCCAGCAGCCAAGATGCAGGCAATCAGCCCCAGCATTTT.